One and the same sample provided the 30 T cell receptor beta chains below, sequenced in a study of T cell changes during pregnancy in multiple sclerosis. Libraries were prepared by immunoSEQ multiplex PCR; TCRdb keeps only in-frame clonotypes and omits some of them. Among about 15,000 clones, approximately 95% were seen once, and the ten largest hold 0.89%. This material consisted of peripheral blood, taken in the third trimester of pregnancy. These receptors all stem from a female donor with multiple sclerosis, enrolled in a pregnancy study.

The J gene is TRBJ2-7, the V gene TRBV6-5; no clear D. Germline CDR1 and CDR2: MNHEY and SVGAGI. V lost 0 bases, J lost 2 bases, and 8 bases lay in between. This CDR3 region has 14 residues. The CDR3 DNA is TGTGCCAGCAGTTACTCGGGCTCGACCTACGAGCAGTACTTC. This sequence encodes CASSYSGSTYEQYF.

The chain joins TRBV18 to TRBJ2-7; D unclear. This CDR3 is 13 amino acids long. Per the germline V gene, CDR1 is KGHSH and CDR2 is LQKENI. Trimming took 1 base from V and 2 from J, leaving 6 bases between them. In DNA, the CDR3 is TGTGCCAGCTCACCACGACAAGCCTACGAGCAGTACTTC. Translating gives CASSPRQAYEQYF.

The V and J genes are TRBV11-1 and TRBJ2-2; 11 nucleotides align to TRBD2. CDR1 is SGHAT, CDR2 FQDESV, per germline (reference sequence). The CDR3 length is 16 residues. V dropped 2 bases and J dropped 5; count of bases not matched to a gene: 4. The CDR3 DNA reads TGTGCCAGCAGCTTAATAGCGGGAGGGCCTACCGGGGAGCTGTTTTTT. Protein sequence: CASSLIAGGPTGELFF.

This sequence joins TRBV2 and TRBJ1-2; unclear D gene. This CDR3 spans 14 amino acids. Germline V gene lookup returns CDR1 SNHLY and CDR2 FYNNEI. Trimming stripped 8 bases from V and 2 bases from J, with 15 bases between. Here the CDR3 DNA reads TGTGCCAGCCCAGCCGGGATTAGAAACTATGGCTACACCTTC. Its translation: CASPAGIRNYGYTF.

The chain employs TRBV10-3 and TRBJ2-1, with 9 bases identical to TRBD2. The V and J ends lost 4 bases and 4 bases, in that order; junction bases with no gene match: 20. Germline V gene data show CDR1 as ENHRY and CDR2 as SYGVKD. This CDR3 is 20 amino acids long. CDR3 protein: CAISAGGTGGASGEYNEQFF. The DNA of the CDR3 is TGTGCCATCAGTGCCGGCGGAACCGGGGGGGCTAGCGGGGAATACAATGAGCAGTTCTTC.

The V and J genes are TRBV2 and TRBJ2-3; 12 bases map to TRBD2. Trimming at V came to 5 bases and at J to 7 bases, leaving 10 bases not matched to a gene. The CDR3 is 16 amino acids. The germline CDR1 and CDR2 sequences are SNHLY and FYNNEI. The CDR3 DNA reads as TGTGCCAGCAGTCCAACTTCTAGCGGGAGGGCGAATACGCAGTATTTT. As protein: CASSPTSSGRANTQYF. Combining the CDR3 with reference TRBV2 and TRBJ2-3 gives the whole variable domain EPEVTQTPSHQVTQMGQEVILRCVPISNHLYFYWYRQILGQKVEFLVSFYNNEISEKSEIFDDQFSVERPDGSNFTLKIRSTKLEDSAMYFCASSPTSSGRANTQYFGPGTRLTVL.

The chain links TRBV29-1 to TRBJ1-1; D possibly corresponds to TRBD1 (6 bases). CDR1 SQVTM and CDR2 ANQGSEA come from the germline V gene. This CDR3 region has 15 residues. Between the trimmed V and J ends, which lost 8 bases and 1 base, there was a span of 20 bases. The CDR3 nucleotides read TGCAGCCACTCAAGGGGGAGCATCGAGAACACTGAAGCTTTCTTT. Its protein product is CSHSRGSIENTEAFF.

V is TRBV14 and J is TRBJ2-1; D is unclear. The CDR3 covers 14 residues. Germline CDR1 is SGHDN and CDR2 is FVKESK. Trimming removed 4 bases at V and 2 bases at J, with 9 bases between. The CDR3 DNA follows: TGTGCCAGCAGCCGAATAGCAACCTACAATGAGCAGTTCTTC. This sequence encodes CASSRIATYNEQFF.

The chain uses TRBV7-2 and TRBJ2-1, with 10 bases lining up with TRBD2. Germline-derived CDR1 and CDR2 are SGHTA and FQGNSA. This CDR3 is 15 amino acids long. The ends lost 2 bases at V and 7 bases at J; junction bases unmatched: 5. This CDR3 is CASSLLAGAPNEQFF. The CDR3 region has the DNA TGTGCCAGCAGCTTACTAGCGGGGGCACCGAATGAGCAGTTCTTC.

J is TRBJ1-4 and V is TRBV5-1; possibly TRBD1 for D (6 bases). The CDR3 loop spans 15 amino acids. V lost 0 bases and J 4 bases, leaving 10 bases between the germline ends. CDR1 is SGHRS, CDR2 YFSETQ, per germline. CDR3 sequence: CASSLGTGFNEKLFF. The CDR3 bases are TGCGCCAGCAGCTTGGGAACAGGGTTTAATGAAAAACTGTTTTTT.

The gene calls are TRBV5-1 and TRBJ2-5, with TRBD2 matching over 9 bases. With V trimmed by 1 base and J by 2 bases, 9 bases remained unmatched. Germline-derived CDR1 and CDR2 are SGHRS and YFSETQ. CDR3 size: 17 residues. As DNA, the CDR3 is TGCGCCAGCAGCTTGCTCACCAGACTAGCGGCACAAGAGACCCAGTACTTC. Protein product: CASSLLTRLAAQETQYF.

The chain links TRBV27 to TRBJ1-1, with 12 bases fitting TRBD1. CDR1 and CDR2 from the germline V gene are MNHEY and SMNVEV (reference sequence). The trim removed 5 bases at V and 1 base at J, leaving 8 bases unmatched. The length of the CDR3 is 17 residues. The CDR3 DNA follows: TGTGCCAGCAGTCCCCGGGACAGGGGGCGGGAGAACACTGAAGCTTTCTTT. Its protein product is CASSPRDRGRENTEAFF.

The rearrangement joins TRBV15 to TRBJ2-7; 7 positions match TRBD1. V was clipped by 8 bases and J by 3 bases; unmatched bases: 10. Per the germline V gene, CDR1 is LNHNV and CDR2 is YYDKDF (reference sequence). The CDR3 extends over 14 amino acids. The DNA for the CDR3 is TGTGCCACCGGGGCTAGGGACAGACTCTACGAGCAGTACTTC. Its translation is CATGARDRLYEQYF.

This chain joins TRBV7-9 and TRBJ2-5; TRBD1 aligns across 9 bases. J was trimmed by 2 bases and V by 5 bases; bases with no gene match: 9. This CDR3 region has 16 residues. Germline CDR1 and CDR2: SEHNR and FQNEAQ (reference sequence). In DNA, the CDR3 is TGTGCCAGCAGCGATGGGGACAGGGTGCTACAAGAGACCCAGTACTTC. It is translated as CASSDGDRVLQETQYF.

The J gene is TRBJ2-3, the V gene TRBV2; 14 nucleotides line up with TRBD2. V was pared by 6 bases and J by 4 bases, with 9 bases of the junction left unmatched. This CDR3 contains 17 residues. Germline V gives CDR1 SNHLY, CDR2 FYNNEI. The CDR3 reads CASRTTGTSGSADTQYF. In nucleotides, the CDR3 is TGTGCCAGCAGGACGACCGGGACTAGCGGGAGCGCAGATACGCAGTATTTT.

This chain connects TRBV6-6 to TRBJ1-4; maybe TRBD1 (5 bases). The ends were cut back, 4 bases at V and 6 bases at J, with 18 bases in the middle. CDR3 size: 16 residues. Germline lookup yields CDR1 MNHNY and CDR2 SVGAGI (reference sequence). The CDR3, as DNA: TGTGCCAGCAGTTCCCCACTGCAGGGTTTCGATGAAAAACTGTTTTTT. Translating gives CASSSPLQGFDEKLFF.

The V gene is TRBV28, the J gene TRBJ2-1, with a tentative D call TRBD1 (6 bases). This CDR3 spans 14 amino acids. Germline assignment: CDR1 MDHEN and CDR2 SYDVKM. V was pared by 8 bases and J by 8 bases, with 19 bases between. CDR3 sequence reads: CASGLPGTTHEQFF. The CDR3 DNA follows: TGTGCCAGCGGATTACCCGGGACAACCCATGAGCAGTTCTTC. Using reference TRBV28 and TRBJ2-1 for the parts outside the CDR3, the full variable domain is DVKVTQSSRYLVKRTGEKVFLECVQDMDHENMFWYRQDPGLGLRLIYFSYDVKMKEKGDIPEGYSVSREKKERFSLILESASTNQTSMYLCASGLPGTTHEQFFGPGTRLTVL.

V gene TRBV5-1 combines with J gene TRBJ2-1; TRBD2 agrees at 10 bases. The CDR3 extends over 14 amino acids. The ends lost 3 bases at V and 9 bases at J; junction bases unmatched: 6. CDR1 is SGHRS and CDR2 is YFSETQ in the germline V gene. The CDR3 nucleotides read TGCGCCAGCAGCTGGGGGACTAGCGAGAGTGAGCAGTTCTTC. It yields the protein CASSWGTSESEQFF.

V is TRBV7-3 and J is TRBJ2-3, with a weak D call TRBD2 (5 bases). The V gene lost 1 base and the J gene lost 6 bases, with 8 bases spanning the gap. The CDR3 runs to 13 residues. In germline, CDR1 is SGHTA, CDR2 FQGTGA. DNA of the CDR3: TGTGCCAGCAGCTTAATGAGGGAGGATACGCAGTATTTT. Protein: CASSLMREDTQYF.

The J gene is TRBJ1-6, the V gene TRBV7-9; TRBD1 matches at 9 bases. Germline values: CDR1 SEHNR, CDR2 FQNEAQ (reference sequence). This CDR3 is 14 amino acids long. V gave up 8 bases and J gave up 7 bases; unmatched junction bases: 6. CDR3 protein: CASGQGNSNSPLHF. The CDR3 DNA reads TGTGCCAGCGGACAGGGGAATTCGAATTCACCCCTCCACTTT.

The J gene is TRBJ2-1, the V gene TRBV27; D is possibly TRBD2 (6 bases). Per germline, CDR1 MNHEY and CDR2 SMNVEV (reference sequence). With 6 bases removed from V and 3 bases from J, the gap between germline ends came to 18 bases. This CDR3 contains 16 residues. The DNA for the CDR3 is TGTGCCAGCAGCTCCGGTAATAGCGGTTACTACAATGAGCAGTTCTTC. It translates to CASSSGNSGYYNEQFF.

The chain links TRBV2 to TRBJ2-7; 7 nucleotides match TRBD1. Trimming removed 8 bases from V and 1 base from J; junction bases left unmatched: 8. Germline V lookup: CDR1 SNHLY, CDR2 FYNNEI. The CDR3 contains 14 residues. CDR3 residues: CASSGQETSYEQYF. CDR3 bases: TGTGCCAGCTCAGGACAGGAGACTTCCTACGAGCAGTACTTC. The full variable domain, rest sourced from reference TRBV2 and TRBJ2-7, is EPEVTQTPSHQVTQMGQEVILRCVPISNHLYFYWYRQILGQKVEFLVSFYNNEISEKSEIFDDQFSVERPDGSNFTLKIRSTKLEDSAMYFCASSGQETSYEQYFGPGTRLTVT.

The rearrangement joins TRBV19 to TRBJ2-3; D might be TRBD2 (6 bases). Looked up from germline, CDR1 is LNHDA and CDR2 is SQIVND (reference sequence). V dropped 1 base and J dropped 0 bases, with 8 bases sitting between them. The CDR3 has 15 amino acids. CDR3: CASSIGGESTDTQYF. CDR3 DNA sequence: TGTGCCAGTAGTATAGGGGGGGAGAGCACAGATACGCAGTATTTT.

V usage is TRBV11-1 and J usage is TRBJ2-2; TRBD1 is a possible D gene (7 bases). Trimming stripped 4 bases from V and 4 bases from J, with 13 bases between. Per the germline V gene, CDR1 is SGHAT and CDR2 is FQDESV (reference sequence). CDR3 length equals 15 residues. The CDR3 region is CASSSTQGGTGELFF. As DNA, the CDR3 is TGTGCCAGCAGCTCGACCCAGGGGGGCACCGGGGAGCTGTTTTTT.

The chain links TRBV18 to TRBJ2-1; a possible D gene is TRBD2 (6 bases). CDR1 is KGHSH, CDR2 LQKENI, per germline. Deletions cut 0 bases from V and 4 bases from J, with 10 bases between. This CDR3 contains 15 residues. The CDR3 sequence is CASSPPRGLYNEQFF. The CDR3 coding sequence is TGTGCCAGCTCACCACCGCGGGGTTTATACAATGAGCAGTTCTTC.

The V and J genes are TRBV6-4 and TRBJ1-1; D is unclear. V lost 2 bases to trimming and J lost 5 bases, with 9 bases between them. The V gene's germline CDR1 is MRHNA and CDR2 SNTAGT. The CDR3 runs 13 residues. Written as DNA, the CDR3 is TGTGCCAGCAGTGACGGGCTTTGGACTGAAGCTTTCTTT. It is translated as CASSDGLWTEAFF.

The V and J genes are TRBV9 and TRBJ2-7; perhaps TRBD2 as D (6 bases). Trimming took 0 bases from V and 4 from J, leaving 11 bases between them. From germline, CDR1 is SGDLS and CDR2 YYNGEE. The length of the CDR3 is 14 residues. CDR3 amino acids: CASSVAGRGYEQYF. The CDR3, as DNA: TGTGCCAGCAGCGTAGCCGGGAGAGGGTACGAGCAGTACTTC. The entire variable domain, with the rest obtained from reference TRBV9 and TRBJ2-7, is as follows: DSGVTQTPKHLITATGQRVTLRCSPRSGDLSVYWYQQSLDQGLQFLIQYYNGEERAKGNILERFSAQQFPDLHSELNLSSLELGDSALYFCASSVAGRGYEQYFGPGTRLTVT.

The CDR3, as DNA: TGCGCCAGCAGCCCCGTTCGGGTCCGCACCGGGGAGCTGTTTTTT. This translates into CASSPVRVRTGELFF. The chain couples TRBV4-3 to TRBJ2-2; the D is unclear. This CDR3 contains 15 residues. Germline CDR1 reads LGHNA; CDR2 reads YSLEER. V was cut by 4 bases and J by 4 bases, with 13 bases left in between.

This clone was counted a single time. CDR3 protein: CASRRGTGHSYEQYF. DNA of the CDR3: TGTGCCAGCCGCAGAGGAACCGGCCACTCCTACGAGCAGTACTTC. The V call is TRBV2, the J call TRBJ2-7; D is undetermined. Trimming stripped 8 bases from V and 0 bases from J, with 17 bases between. The CDR3 spans 15 residues. Per the germline V gene, CDR1 is SNHLY and CDR2 is FYNNEI. Full variable domain (remainder filled in from reference TRBV2 and TRBJ2-7): EPEVTQTPSHQVTQMGQEVILRCVPISNHLYFYWYRQILGQKVEFLVSFYNNEISEKSEIFDDQFSVERPDGSNFTLKIRSTKLEDSAMYFCASRRGTGHSYEQYFGPGTRLTVT.

This rearrangement joins TRBV6-5 to TRBJ2-1; 11 bases align to TRBD2. The V gene end was trimmed by 5 bases and the J gene end by 7 bases; junction bases not matched to a gene: 4. Germline V CDR1 and CDR2: MNHEY, SVGAGI. The CDR3 is 14 amino acids. In nucleotides, the CDR3 is TGTGCCAGCAGTAATAGCGGGAGGGTGAATGAGCAGTTCTTC. This codes for CASSNSGRVNEQFF.